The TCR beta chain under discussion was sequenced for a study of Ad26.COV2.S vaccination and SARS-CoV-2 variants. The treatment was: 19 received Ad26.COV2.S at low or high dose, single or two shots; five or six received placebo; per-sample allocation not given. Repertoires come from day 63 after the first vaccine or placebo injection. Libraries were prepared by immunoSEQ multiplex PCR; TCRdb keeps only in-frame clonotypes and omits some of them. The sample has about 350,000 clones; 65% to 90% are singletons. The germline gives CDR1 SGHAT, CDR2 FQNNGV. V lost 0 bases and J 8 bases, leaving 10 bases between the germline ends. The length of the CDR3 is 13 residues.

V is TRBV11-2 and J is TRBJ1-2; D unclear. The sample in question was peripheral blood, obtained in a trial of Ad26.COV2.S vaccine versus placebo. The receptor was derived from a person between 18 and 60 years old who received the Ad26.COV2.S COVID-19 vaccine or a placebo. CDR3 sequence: CASSLDRLRGYTF. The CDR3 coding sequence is TGTGCCAGCAGCTTAGACAGGCTCCGGGGCTACACCTTC.